These T cell receptor beta chains were read from a single sample in a study of blood T cells in healthy people across ages. In TCRdb, the 5' RACE reads were re-called with MiXCR into one record per CDR3 protein. The data show about 560,000 distinct CDR3 sequences, around 27% seen once. These data also featured in a second study, about T cells of mothers and their children.

Sequencing used blood. The receptors shown here come from a boy between 2 and 10 years old in good health. The CDR3 runs from the conserved cysteine through the conserved F or W.

J: TRBJ1-2; length: 12; V: TRBV7-9; CDR3: CAIGDSAYGYTF
J: TRBJ1-5; length: 14; V: TRBV12-3/TRBV12-4; CDR3: CASSRTGPNQPQHF
J: TRBJ2-3; length: 19; V: TRBV7-9; CDR3: CASSLYTGTAYYSTDTQYF
J: TRBJ2-1; length: 15; V: TRBV4-3; CDR3: CASSQVRSGYNEQFF
J: TRBJ1-4; length: 13; V: TRBV3-1; CDR3: CASSHGTNEKLFF
J: TRBJ1-1; length: 13; V: TRBV12-3/TRBV12-4; CDR3: CASSPGPGAKAFF
J: TRBJ2-5; length: 12; V: TRBV5-1; CDR3: CASSWIPGRQYF
J: TRBJ2-3; length: 15; V: TRBV11-1; CDR3: CASSLGGSHADTQYF
J: TRBJ1-5; length: 12; V: TRBV20-1; CDR3: CSAWAGNQPQHF
J: TRBJ1-2; length: 14; V: TRBV27; CDR3: CASSKLRDDYGYTF
J: TRBJ2-3; length: 14; V: TRBV7-9; CDR3: CASSFPRSTDTQYF
J: TRBJ2-1; length: 11; V: TRBV3-1; CDR3: CASSRLNEQFF
J: TRBJ2-3; length: 15; V: TRBV9; CDR3: CASSVGRLSWDTQYF
J: TRBJ1-3; length: 14; V: TRBV5-1; CDR3: CASTSGGSGNTIYF
J: .; length: 13; V: TRBV7-6; CDR3: CASSLDGGSEQYF
J: TRBJ2-7; length: 13; V: TRBV29-1; CDR3: CSVAQGANYEQYF
J: TRBJ2-7; length: 13; V: TRBV7-7; CDR3: CASSLRHGSEQYF
J: TRBJ2-1; length: 12; V: TRBV9; CDR3: CASNQGANEQFF
J: TRBJ2-7; length: 13; V: TRBV19; CDR3: CASRPTASYEQYF
J: .; length: 14; V: TRBV4-3; CDR3: CASSVGAGGGEQYF
J: TRBJ2-5; length: 15; V: TRBV5-1; CDR3: CASSMAGGGQETQYF
J: TRBJ2-1; length: 15; V: TRBV5-1; CDR3: CASSLARLTYNEQFF